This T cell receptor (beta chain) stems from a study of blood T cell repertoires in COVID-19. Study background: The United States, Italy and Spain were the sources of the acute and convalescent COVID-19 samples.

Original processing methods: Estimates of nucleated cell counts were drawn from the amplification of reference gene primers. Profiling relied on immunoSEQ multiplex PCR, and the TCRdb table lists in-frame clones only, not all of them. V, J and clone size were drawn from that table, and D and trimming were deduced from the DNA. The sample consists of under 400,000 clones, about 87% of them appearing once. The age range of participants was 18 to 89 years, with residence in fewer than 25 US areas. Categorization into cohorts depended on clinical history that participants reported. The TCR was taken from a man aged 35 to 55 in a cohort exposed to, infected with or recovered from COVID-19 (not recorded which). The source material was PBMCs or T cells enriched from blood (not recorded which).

The CDR3 DNA reads as TGCGCCAGCAGCTGGGGTAGCGGTTTCTACAATGAGCAGTTCTTC. Protein product: CASSWGSGFYNEQFF. The chain combines TRBV5-1 with TRBJ2-1; maybe TRBD2 (6 bases). Germline loops: CDR1 SGHRS, CDR2 YFSETQ. Trimming cost V 3 bases and J 3 bases, with 13 bases left between them. The CDR3 contains 15 residues.